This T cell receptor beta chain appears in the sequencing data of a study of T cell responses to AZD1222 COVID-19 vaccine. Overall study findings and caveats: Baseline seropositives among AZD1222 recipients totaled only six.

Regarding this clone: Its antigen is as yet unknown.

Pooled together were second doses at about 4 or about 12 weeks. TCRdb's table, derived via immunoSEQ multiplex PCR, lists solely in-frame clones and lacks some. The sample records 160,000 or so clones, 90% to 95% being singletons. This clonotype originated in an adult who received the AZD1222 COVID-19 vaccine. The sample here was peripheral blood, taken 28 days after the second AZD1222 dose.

The chain's CDR3 is CATSTGWNQPQHF. For the CDR3, the DNA is TGTGCCACCTCGACAGGGTGGAATCAGCCCCAGCATTTT. The gene calls are TRBV6-6 and TRBJ1-5; 7 bases fit TRBD1. V dropped 10 bases and J dropped 4; count of bases not matched to a gene: 7. The CDR3 extends over 13 amino acids. Germline CDR1 reads MNHNY; CDR2 reads SVGAGI (reference sequence).